These T cell receptor beta chains were read from a single sample in a study of blood T cells in healthy people across ages. TCRdb called the 5' RACE reads again in MiXCR, with one record for every CDR3 protein. The table includes 1 million to 1.2 million distinct CDR3 sequences, about two fifths detected once. The specimen was blood. The receptors stem from a man aged 18 to 30 in good health. The CDR3 runs from the conserved cysteine through the conserved F or W. D genes are given only for firm matches. Not every row has a clone size; where given, it reads once, few, many or a size class.

d_call,j_call,v_call,clone_size,cdr3_aa,cdr3_nt
TRBD1,TRBJ1-4,TRBV20-1,few,CSARDPTGGRAEKLFF,TGCAGTGCTAGAGACCCCACAGGGGGGCGTGCTGAAAAACTGTTTTTT
.,TRBJ2-3,TRBV3-1,few,CASSQDLETLLGDTQYF,TGTGCCAGCAGCCAAGATCTGGAGACCTTACTGGGAGATACGCAGTATTTT
.,TRBJ2-1,TRBV2,few,CASSPGRLNYNEQFF,TGTGCCAGCAGTCCGGGACGCCTGAATTACAATGAGCAGTTCTTC
TRBD1,TRBJ2-1,TRBV12-3/TRBV12-4,.,CASRRTGTETRFF,TGTGCCAGCAGGCGGACAGGGACGGAGACCCGGTTCTTC
.,TRBJ2-1,TRBV7-2,.,CASSYLLYEQFF,TGTGCCAGCAGCTATCTCCTCTATGAGCAGTTCTTC
.,TRBJ1-2,TRBV6-2/TRBV6-3,.,CASSRTGDLKGGYTF,TGTGCCAGCAGTCGAACGGGCGATTTGAAGGGTGGCTACACCTTC
.,TRBJ1-4,TRBV7-2,.,CASSLDGIGKLFF,TGTGCCAGCAGCTTAGATGGGATCGGAAAACTGTTTTTT
.,TRBJ2-1,TRBV27,few,CASSLISSGWDEQFF,TGTGCCAGCAGTTTGATCTCCTCAGGGTGGGATGAGCAGTTCTTC
.,TRBJ1-1,TRBV4-1,.,CASSHMGTMNTEAFF,TGCGCCAGCAGCCACATGGGCACAATGAACACTGAAGCTTTCTTT
.,TRBJ1-1,TRBV4-3,.,CASSQDNGNTEAFF,TGCGCCAGCAGCCAAGATAACGGCAACACTGAAGCTTTCTTT
TRBD1,TRBJ1-4,TRBV27,.,CASSSWGQVNEKLFF,TGTGCCAGCAGTTCATGGGGACAGGTTAATGAAAAACTGTTTTTT
.,TRBJ1-5,TRBV6-6,few,CASRGLALNQPQHF,TGTGCCAGCAGGGGCTTGGCACTCAATCAGCCCCAGCATTTT
TRBD1,TRBJ2-5,TRBV12-3/TRBV12-4,few,CASSLNRGNEQYF,TGTGCCAGCAGTTTAAACAGGGGTAATGAGCAGTACTTC
.,TRBJ1-5,TRBV2,.,CASSDRDGSNQPQHF,TGTGCCAGCAGTGACAGGGACGGGAGCAATCAGCCCCAGCATTTT
.,TRBJ1-1,TRBV20-1,.,CSARDLQGPNTEAFF,TGCAGTGCTAGAGATCTCCAAGGGCCAAACACTGAAGCTTTCTTT
.,TRBJ1-2,TRBV2,.,CASSEVGRGGYTF,TGTGCCAGCAGTGAAGTCGGACGGGGTGGCTACACCTTC
.,TRBJ2-1,TRBV29-1,.,CSVEAGAAYNEQFF,TGCAGCGTTGAGGCGGGGGCAGCCTACAATGAGCAGTTCTTC
.,TRBJ1-1,TRBV5-1,.,CASSWGGSLNTEAFF,TGCGCCAGCAGCTGGGGAGGTTCGCTGAACACTGAAGCTTTCTTT
TRBD1,TRBJ1-2,TRBV9,few,CASSSGQGEGNGYTF,TGTGCCAGCAGCTCGGGACAGGGGGAAGGGAATGGCTACACCTTC
TRBD1,TRBJ2-5,TRBV9,.,CASSARQGSRQETQYF,TGTGCCAGCAGCGCACGACAGGGGAGTAGGCAAGAGACCCAGTACTTC
TRBD1,TRBJ2-1,TRBV9,.,CASSVVGTGVNEQFF,TGTGCCAGCAGCGTAGTCGGGACAGGGGTCAATGAGCAGTTCTTC
.,TRBJ2-2,TRBV12-3/TRBV12-4,few,CASRVQGLGTGELFF,TGTGCCAGCAGGGTACAGGGTTTAGGCACCGGGGAGCTGTTTTTT
TRBD1,TRBJ2-1,TRBV4-1,many,CASSLTGESEQFF,TGCGCCAGCAGCCTTACAGGGGAAAGTGAGCAGTTCTTC
.,TRBJ1-1,TRBV14,.,CASRPSGATEAFF,TGTGCCAGCAGACCATCAGGGGCGACTGAAGCTTTCTTT
TRBD2,TRBJ2-1,TRBV11-2,.,CASSPGLAGIDNEQFF,TGTGCCAGCAGCCCGGGACTAGCGGGGATCGACAATGAGCAGTTCTTC
.,TRBJ1-1,TRBV5-1,.,CASSLDPGGATEAFF,TGCGCCAGCAGCTTGGACCCAGGAGGGGCAACTGAAGCTTTCTTT
.,TRBJ1-6,TRBV4-2,.,CASSQKAGVGNSPLHF,TGTGCCAGCAGCCAAAAAGCAGGCGTCGGGAATTCACCCCTCCACTTT
.,TRBJ2-2,TRBV9,.,CASSTQGLNTGELFF,TGTGCCAGCAGCACCCAAGGCTTGAACACCGGGGAGCTGTTTTTT
.,TRBJ1-4,TRBV7-2,.,CAGSPPGENEKLFF,TGTGCCGGCAGTCCTCCCGGGGAGAATGAAAAACTGTTTTTT
.,TRBJ2-1,TRBV20-1,.,CSAVAFGEQFF,TGCAGTGCTGTAGCTTTCGGTGAGCAGTTCTTC
TRBD2,TRBJ2-7,TRBV12-3/TRBV12-4,.,CVSSLGTSGSYEQYF,TGTGTCAGCAGTTTAGGGACTAGCGGGTCCTACGAGCAGTACTTC
TRBD2,TRBJ2-5,TRBV18,.,CASSQFKGGQETQYF,TGTGCCAGCTCACAGTTCAAGGGAGGGCAAGAGACCCAGTACTTC
TRBD1,TRBJ2-7,TRBV27,.,CASSLSLPGGAYEQYF,TGTGCCAGCAGTTTAAGCCTACCAGGGGGCGCCTACGAGCAGTACTTC
.,TRBJ2-7,TRBV11-1,few,CASSLVFGEQYF,TGTGCCAGCAGCTTAGTATTCGGCGAGCAGTACTTC
.,TRBJ2-1,TRBV13,.,CASSLGFVGNNEQFF,TGTGCCAGCAGCTTAGGCTTCGTGGGGAACAATGAGCAGTTCTTC
.,TRBJ1-2,TRBV4-3,.,CASSQVLGRAYGYTF,TGCGCCAGCAGCCAAGTTCTGGGTAGAGCCTATGGCTACACCTTC
.,TRBJ2-3,TRBV7-2,.,CASSLRDVDTDTQYF,TGTGCCAGCAGCTTACGGGATGTTGACACAGATACGCAGTATTTT